The 7 T cell receptor beta chains listed next were all sequenced from one sample in a study of T cell changes during pregnancy in multiple sclerosis. Data came from immunoSEQ multiplex PCR; TCRdb stores just in-frame clones and leaves some out. The table lists tens of thousands of clones, about nine tenths of them singletons. Sequencing used peripheral blood, obtained after pregnancy. Receptors originate from a female donor in good health, enrolled as a control in a pregnancy study.

The chain combines TRBV19 with TRBJ2-1; 8 bases are a match to TRBD2. Germline-derived CDR1 and CDR2 are LNHDA and SQIVND (reference sequence). V was pared by 8 bases and J by 4 bases, with 10 bases of the junction left unmatched. The CDR3 is 15 amino acids. CDR3 in DNA: TGTGCCAGTTCGGACGGGAGCGGGGGATACAATGAGCAGTTCTTC. It specifies CASSDGSGGYNEQFF.

The chain uses TRBV7-2 and TRBJ2-7, with 8 bases that match TRBD2. The length of the CDR3 is 13 residues. V dropped 4 bases and J dropped 11; count of bases not matched to a gene: 10. CDR1 is SGHTA, CDR2 FQGNSA, per germline. CDR3 protein: CASSWPGLDPEYF. Written as DNA, the CDR3 is TGTGCCAGCAGCTGGCCGGGACTAGATCCAGAGTACTTC.

The V gene is TRBV11-2, the J gene TRBJ2-2, with D perhaps matching TRBD2 (7 bases). The CDR3 runs to 17 residues. Germline V gives CDR1 SGHAT, CDR2 FQNNGV. V was cut by 1 base and J by 4 bases, with 16 bases left in between. The CDR3 nucleotides read TGTGCCAGCAGCTTAGGGGAGGGGGTTCCGATCACCGGGGAGCTGTTTTTT. Protein product: CASSLGEGVPITGELFF.

CDR3 DNA sequence: TGCGCCAGCAGCTTGGCGAGGACTAGCGGGGGTAGCTCCTACAATGAGCAGTTCTTC. As protein: CASSLARTSGGSSYNEQFF. The chain combines TRBV5-1 with TRBJ2-1; 13 bases map to TRBD2. Trimming took 0 bases from V and 0 from J; bases not matched to a gene: 6. The CDR3 contains 19 residues. Germline-derived CDR1 and CDR2 are SGHRS and YFSETQ.

The rearrangement uses TRBV5-5 and TRBJ2-7, with unresolved D. Germline lookup yields CDR1 SGHKS and CDR2 YYEKEE (reference sequence). Deletions cut 0 bases from V and 4 bases from J, with 11 bases between. This CDR3 is 14 amino acids long. CDR3 residues: CASSLVPAKYEQYF. The DNA for the CDR3 is TGTGCCAGCAGCTTGGTTCCAGCGAAATACGAGCAGTACTTC.

This chain connects TRBV28 to TRBJ1-2; 7 bases fit TRBD1. CDR3 length: 16 amino acids. V trimming: 6 bases; J trimming: 7 bases; junction bases outside the gene matches: 17. CDR1 and CDR2 from the germline V gene are MDHEN and SYDVKM. CDR3 coding DNA: TGTGCCAGCAGCTCTCCGGGACAGCACCAGCCCCCTGGCTACACCTTC. The encoded protein is CASSSPGQHQPPGYTF.

The chain employs TRBV19 and TRBJ2-1; maybe TRBD2 (5 bases). Trimming took 6 bases from V and 8 from J, leaving 14 bases between them. There are 13 residues in the CDR3. The germline CDR1 and CDR2 sequences are LNHDA and SQIVND (reference sequence). The CDR3, as DNA: TGTGCCAGTAGAATCACATCAGCGGATGAGCAGTTCTTC. Translating it yields CASRITSADEQFF.